This T cell receptor (beta chain) was profiled in a study of blood T cell repertoires in COVID-19. Assay: immunoSEQ multiplex PCR; the TCRdb copy retains only in-frame clones and omits some. There are 150,000 to 200,000 clones in the sample; around nine tenths occur only once, and under 2.5% lies in the top ten. CDR1 and CDR2 (germline): MNHEY, SMNVEV (reference sequence). V was cut by 4 bases and J by 5 bases, with 18 bases left in between. CDR3 length equals 15 residues. The sequencing input was peripheral blood. This receptor was taken from a man aged 65 to 85 with active or convalescent COVID-19. V gene TRBV27 combines with J gene TRBJ2-7; the D gene is possibly TRBD2 (6 bases). Here the CDR3 DNA reads TGTGCCAGCAGTTCGGTCGGGGGTTTGTGGAACGAGCAGTACTTC. Translating gives CASSSVGGLWNEQYF.